This passage covers 23 T cell receptor beta chains from one sample sequenced in a study of beta chain features in type 1 diabetes. Sequencing targeted expressed TCRB transcripts, as all isolated RNA had been reverse transcribed. This table comes from immunoSEQ multiplex PCR, and its TCRdb copy is limited to in-frame clones, with some not included. The sample shows hundreds of thousands of clones, about 15% of them seen only once. The material sequenced was naive CD4+ T cells from blood. The receptors derive from a man between 25 and 39 years old in good health.

This clone appeared a few times. The genes are TRBV7-2 and TRBJ2-3; tentatively, D is TRBD2 (5 bases). The CDR3 length is 15 residues. V shed 1 base and J shed 2 bases, with 10 bases lying between them. CDR1 and CDR2 (germline): SGHTA, FQGNSA. The CDR3 DNA follows: TGTGCCAGCAGCTTAGTGGCTAGCTTCACAGATACGCAGTATTTT. Translated: CASSLVASFTDTQYF.

This clone came up a few times. The gene calls are TRBV13 and TRBJ2-3; 8 nucleotides line up with TRBD2. The V and J ends lost 3 bases and 7 bases, in that order; junction bases with no gene match: 15. Looked up from germline, CDR1 is PRHDT and CDR2 is FYEKMQ (reference sequence). CDR3 size: 17 residues. This chain's CDR3 is CASSLLGLESPSYTQYF. CDR3 DNA: TGTGCCAGCAGCTTGTTGGGACTAGAGTCCCCCTCTTATACGCAGTATTTT.

In its sample, this clone was seen a few times. This specimen includes other DNA sequences encoding the same CDR3. CDR3 loop: CAWSKGAGQPQHF. The CDR3 DNA reads as TGTGCCTGGAGTAAGGGGGCTGGGCAGCCCCAGCATTTT. The chain is built from TRBV30 and TRBJ1-5; 7 bases fit TRBD1. Germline lookup yields CDR1 GTSNPN and CDR2 SVGIG (reference sequence). With V trimmed by 2 bases and J by 7 bases, 5 bases remained unmatched. The CDR3 extends over 13 amino acids. The full variable domain, rest sourced from reference TRBV30 and TRBJ1-5, is SQTIHQWPATLVQPVGSPLSLECTVEGTSNPNLYWYRQAAGRGLQLLFYSVGIGQISSEVPQNLSASRPQDRQFILSSKKLLLSDSGFYLCAWSKGAGQPQHFGDGTRLSIL.

The rearrangement links TRBV7-9 to TRBJ2-3; 12 nucleotides align to TRBD2. The CDR3 loop spans 17 amino acids. The V gene end was trimmed by 9 bases and the J gene end by 2 bases; junction bases not matched to a gene: 12. Germline V gene data show CDR1 as SEHNR and CDR2 as FQNEAQ (reference sequence). The CDR3 nucleotides read TGTGCCAGAGGGTCAGGAACTAGCGGGAGGCCCACAGATACGCAGTATTTT. Its translation is CARGSGTSGRPTDTQYF.

This clone has more than one count but fewer than ten. The chain employs TRBV25-1 and TRBJ1-1; no definite D call. The germline gives CDR1 MGHDK, CDR2 SYGVNS. V lost 7 bases and J lost 1, with 7 bases in between. This CDR3 has 12 amino acids. CDR3 region: CASTFGNTEAFF. Here the CDR3 DNA reads TGTGCCAGCACTTTTGGGAACACTGAAGCTTTCTTT.

This clone was counted a few times. This chain uses TRBV14 with TRBJ2-3, with 9 positions matching TRBD2. Germline CDR1 and CDR2: SGHDN and FVKESK. Trimming removed 1 base from V and 6 bases from J; junction bases left unmatched: 8. The CDR3 runs to 16 residues. The CDR3 here is CASSQVRVAGVDTQYF. CDR3 DNA sequence: TGTGCCAGCAGCCAAGTAAGGGTAGCGGGAGTTGATACGCAGTATTTT.

The chain is built from TRBV7-2 and TRBJ2-5, with D possibly being TRBD2 (6 bases). Germline V gives CDR1 SGHTA, CDR2 FQGNSA. CDR3 length: 18 residues. The V end was cut by 0 bases, the J end by 1 base, with 18 bases between. The CDR3 spells CASSLARGTGGAQETQYF. CDR3 sequence (DNA): TGTGCCAGCAGCTTAGCGCGAGGGACTGGCGGGGCCCAAGAGACCCAGTACTTC.

The chain uses TRBV19 and TRBJ1-1, with D tentatively TRBD1 (5 bases). The CDR3 is made up of 13 amino acids. The germline gives CDR1 LNHDA, CDR2 SQIVND (reference sequence). V was cut by 9 bases and J by 1 base, with 12 bases left in between. CDR3 coding DNA: TGTGCCAGCCGACAGCCGGCGAACACTGAAGCTTTCTTT. Translated: CASRQPANTEAFF.

The genes are TRBV25-1 and TRBJ2-2; 9 nucleotides line up with TRBD1. V lost 6 bases and J lost 4; bases outside the gene matches: 3. The CDR3 runs to 14 residues. Germline V gene lookup returns CDR1 MGHDK and CDR2 SYGVNS. CDR3: CASRGTGPTGELFF. Written as DNA, the CDR3 is TGTGCCAGCAGGGGGACAGGGCCCACCGGGGAGCTGTTTTTT.

V is TRBV7-9 and J is TRBJ2-1; 9 positions agree with TRBD2. From germline, CDR1 is SEHNR and CDR2 FQNEAQ (reference sequence). This CDR3 contains 14 residues. The ends lost 3 bases at V and 5 bases at J; junction bases unmatched: 2. In DNA, the CDR3 is TGTGCCAGCAGCTTTAGCGGGGGTCACAATGAGCAGTTCTTC. This encodes CASSFSGGHNEQFF.

J is TRBJ1-2 and V is TRBV25-1; D gene unclear. With 1 base removed from V and 3 bases from J, the gap between germline ends came to 3 bases. CDR1 is MGHDK, CDR2 SYGVNS, per germline. This CDR3 is built from 12 residues. The CDR3 is CASSEFYYGYTF. The CDR3 DNA is TGTGCCAGCAGTGAATTTTACTATGGCTACACCTTC.

This clone came up a few times. This rearrangement joins TRBV4-3 to TRBJ2-5, with D unclear. Germline V gene sequence: CDR1 LGHNA, CDR2 YSLEER. CDR3 length: 14 residues. V dropped 4 bases and J dropped 2 bases, with 11 bases sitting between them. The DNA for the CDR3 is TGCGCCAGCAGCCCCGGTTTCAGACAAGAGACCCAGTACTTC. Translated, it gives CASSPGFRQETQYF.

This clone came up a few times. The chain uses TRBV5-6 and TRBJ2-7, with TRBD2 matching over 10 bases. V lost 4 bases and J lost 5; bases outside the gene matches: 12. Germline-derived CDR1 and CDR2 are SGHDT and YYEEEE. CDR3 length: 16 amino acids. The CDR3 loop is CASSLGLANLRHEQYV. The CDR3 DNA follows: TGTGCCAGCAGCCTGGGACTAGCGAACCTCCGACACGAGCAGTACGTC.

This clone was counted only a few times. The chain joins TRBV10-3 to TRBJ2-6; D assignment may be TRBD1 or TRBD2 (5 bases each). This CDR3 spans 13 amino acids. The germline V gene encodes CDR1 ENHRY and CDR2 SYGVKD. V lost 9 bases and J lost 4, with 10 bases in between. This CDR3 reads CAIQGPGANVLTF. Written as DNA, the CDR3 is TGTGCCATTCAGGGACCCGGGGCCAACGTCCTGACTTTC.

The gene calls are TRBV5-1 and TRBJ2-3; TRBD2 matches at 8 bases. The CDR3 has 15 residues. With V trimmed by 4 bases and J by 4 bases, 8 bases remained unmatched. Per the germline V gene, CDR1 is SGHRS and CDR2 is YFSETQ. The CDR3 reads CASSNEGLAPDTQYF. CDR3 DNA sequence: TGCGCCAGCAGCAACGAAGGACTAGCCCCAGATACGCAGTATTTT. Complete variable domain (other parts from reference TRBV5-1 and TRBJ2-3): KAGVTQTPRYLIKTRGQQVTLSCSPISGHRSVSWYQQTPGQGLQFLFEYFSETQRNKGNFPGRFSGRQFSNSRSEMNVSTLELGDSALYLCASSNEGLAPDTQYFGPGTRLTVL.

In its sample, this clone was seen a few times. The genes are TRBV15 and TRBJ1-1, with TRBD1 matching over 7 bases. CDR3 length: 13 amino acids. V was clipped by 3 bases and J by 6 bases; unmatched bases: 4. The germline gives CDR1 LNHNV, CDR2 YYDKDF (reference sequence). The CDR3 loop is CATSRGQNPEAFF. The CDR3 DNA is TGTGCCACCAGCAGGGGACAGAATCCTGAAGCTTTCTTT.

This clone was detected only a few times. The chain carries TRBV5-4 and TRBJ2-7; D is uncertain. Germline-derived CDR1 and CDR2 are SGHNT and YYREEE (reference sequence). V was cut by 0 bases and J by 1 base, with 11 bases left in between. This CDR3 has 15 amino acids. CDR3 region: CASSLVGGKSYEQYV. The CDR3 DNA reads TGTGCCAGCAGCTTGGTAGGTGGTAAATCCTACGAGCAGTACGTC.

This clone was found a few times. This CDR3 reads CASSPSIGSSYNSPLHF. The CDR3 region has the DNA TGTGCCAGCAGCCCCAGTATTGGAAGCTCCTATAATTCACCCCTCCACTTT. J is TRBJ1-6 and V is TRBV7-9; D remains unclear. Germline-derived CDR1 and CDR2 are SEHNR and FQNEAQ (reference sequence). Trimming removed 5 bases from V and 0 bases from J, with 14 bases in between. This CDR3 contains 17 residues. The full variable domain, with the rest looked up from reference TRBV7-9 and TRBJ1-6, is DTGVSQNPRHKITKRGQNVTFRCDPISEHNRLYWYRQTLGQGPEFLTYFQNEAQLEKSRLLSDRFSAERPKGSFSTLEIQRTEQGDSAMYLCASSPSIGSSYNSPLHFGNGTRLTVT.

The chain uses TRBV6-5 and TRBJ1-6; D gene ambiguous. CDR1 MNHEY and CDR2 SVGAGI come from the germline V gene. CDR3 size: 13 residues. The germline V and J ends were trimmed by 6 bases and 7 bases, with 10 bases remaining between them. The CDR3 protein is CASRELPNSPLHF. Here the CDR3 DNA reads TGTGCCAGCAGGGAACTACCCAATTCACCCCTCCACTTT.

This clone was detected only a few times. The chain carries TRBV7-2 and TRBJ2-7; D perhaps matches TRBD1 (5 bases). Between the trimmed V and J ends, which lost 2 bases and 3 bases, there was a span of 8 bases. This CDR3 spans 13 amino acids. Germline V gene sequence: CDR1 SGHTA, CDR2 FQGNSA. The CDR3 nucleotides read TGTGCCAGCAGCTTAACAGGTGGCTACGAGCAGTACGTC. This codes for CASSLTGGYEQYV.

This clone was detected a few times. The chain joins TRBV29-1 to TRBJ2-3; TRBD1 might be the D (9 bases). The CDR3 runs 15 residues. Trimming stripped 6 bases from V and 5 bases from J, with 21 bases between. Germline CDR1 and CDR2: SQVTM and ANQGSEA. DNA for the CDR3: TGCAGCGTAAGCGGGGGACAGGGAGAAATAGATACGCAGTATTTT. This gives the protein CSVSGGQGEIDTQYF.

This clone was counted between two and nine times. The V call is TRBV18, the J call TRBJ1-6; D is undetermined. This CDR3 contains 17 residues. Germline V lookup: CDR1 KGHSH, CDR2 LQKENI. V was shortened by 3 bases and J by 0 bases, with 12 bases between the two germline ends. CDR3 DNA sequence: TGTGCCAGCTCACCTCCGCATGGGAACTCCTATAATTCACCCCTCCACTTT. Translation: CASSPPHGNSYNSPLHF.

This clone occurred a few times. The CDR3, as DNA: TGTGCCAGCTCACCCCAAACAGGGAGCTACGGCTACACCTTC. This encodes CASSPQTGSYGYTF. The rearrangement joins TRBV18 to TRBJ1-2, with D perhaps TRBD1 (6 bases). There are 14 residues in the CDR3. Germline CDR1 reads KGHSH; CDR2 reads LQKENI. V was cut by 3 bases and J by 8 bases, with 16 bases left in between.